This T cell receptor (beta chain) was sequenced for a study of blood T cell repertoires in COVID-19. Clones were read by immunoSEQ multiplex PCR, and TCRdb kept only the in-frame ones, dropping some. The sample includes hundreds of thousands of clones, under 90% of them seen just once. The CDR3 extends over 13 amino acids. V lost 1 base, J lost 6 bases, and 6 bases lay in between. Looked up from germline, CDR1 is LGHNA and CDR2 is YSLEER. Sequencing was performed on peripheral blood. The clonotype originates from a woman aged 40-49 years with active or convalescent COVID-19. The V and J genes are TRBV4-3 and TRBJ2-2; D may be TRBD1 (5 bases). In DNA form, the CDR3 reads TGCGCCAGCAGCCAAGGCAGGGCCGGGGAGCTGTTTTTT. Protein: CASSQGRAGELFF.